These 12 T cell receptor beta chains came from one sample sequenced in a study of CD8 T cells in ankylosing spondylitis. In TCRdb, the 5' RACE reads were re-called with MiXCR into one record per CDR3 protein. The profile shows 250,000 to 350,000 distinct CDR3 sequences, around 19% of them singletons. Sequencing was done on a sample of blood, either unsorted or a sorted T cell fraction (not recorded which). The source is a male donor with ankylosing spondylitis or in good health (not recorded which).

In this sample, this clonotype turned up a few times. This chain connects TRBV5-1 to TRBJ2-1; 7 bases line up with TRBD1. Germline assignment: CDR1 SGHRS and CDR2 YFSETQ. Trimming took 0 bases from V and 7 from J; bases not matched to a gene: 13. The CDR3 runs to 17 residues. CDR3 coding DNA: TGCGCCAGCAGCTTGGGACTTTCGGACAGGCCCGAAAATGAGCAGTTCTTC. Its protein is CASSLGLSDRPENEQFF.

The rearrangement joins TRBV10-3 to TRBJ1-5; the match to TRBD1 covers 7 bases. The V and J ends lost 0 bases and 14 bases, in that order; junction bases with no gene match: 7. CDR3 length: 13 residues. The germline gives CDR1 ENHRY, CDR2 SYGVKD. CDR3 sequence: CAISESKEGAEHF. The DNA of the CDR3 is TGTGCCATCAGTGAGTCGAAGGAGGGGGCCGAGCATTTT.

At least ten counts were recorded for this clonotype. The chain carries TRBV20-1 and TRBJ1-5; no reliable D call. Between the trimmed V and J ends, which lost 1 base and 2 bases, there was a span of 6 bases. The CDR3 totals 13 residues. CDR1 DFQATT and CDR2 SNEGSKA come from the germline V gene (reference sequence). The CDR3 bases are TGCAGTGCTAGAGGGGCCGGCAATCAGCCCCAGCATTTT. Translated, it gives CSARGAGNQPQHF.

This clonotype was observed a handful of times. The CDR3 DNA follows: TGCGCCAGCAGCCGGGGTTCGGGGGGAAGGTACAATGAGCAGTTCTTC. Protein sequence: CASSRGSGGRYNEQFF. This chain connects TRBV5-1 to TRBJ2-1, with 7 bases that match TRBD2. The V gene's germline CDR1 is SGHRS and CDR2 YFSETQ. The CDR3 runs to 16 residues. V gave up 4 bases and J gave up 4 bases; unmatched junction bases: 11.

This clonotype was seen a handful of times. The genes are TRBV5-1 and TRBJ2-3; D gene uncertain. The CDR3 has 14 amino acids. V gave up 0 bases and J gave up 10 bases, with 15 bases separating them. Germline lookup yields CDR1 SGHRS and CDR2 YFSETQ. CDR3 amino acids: CASSLAQRFLSQYF. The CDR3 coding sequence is TGCGCCAGCAGCTTGGCACAGCGTTTCTTATCGCAGTATTTT.

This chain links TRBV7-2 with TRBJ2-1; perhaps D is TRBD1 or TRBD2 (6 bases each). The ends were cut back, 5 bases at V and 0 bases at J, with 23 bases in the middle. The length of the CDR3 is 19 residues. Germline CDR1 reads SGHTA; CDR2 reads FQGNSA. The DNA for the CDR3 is TGTGCCAGCAGCCTAAATGGGGGCGGGGCGTCAAGCTCCTACAATGAGCAGTTCTTC. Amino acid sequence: CASSLNGGGASSSYNEQFF.

This CDR3 is CASSPYPGSSSYNEQFF. The CDR3, as DNA: TGTGCCAGCAGCCCTTACCCGGGGTCGAGCTCCTACAATGAGCAGTTCTTC. This chain joins TRBV11-2 and TRBJ2-1; tentative D call: TRBD2 (5 bases). The CDR3 is 17 residues long. Germline V gene data show CDR1 as SGHAT and CDR2 as FQNNGV. V was shortened by 5 bases and J by 0 bases, with 17 bases between the two germline ends.

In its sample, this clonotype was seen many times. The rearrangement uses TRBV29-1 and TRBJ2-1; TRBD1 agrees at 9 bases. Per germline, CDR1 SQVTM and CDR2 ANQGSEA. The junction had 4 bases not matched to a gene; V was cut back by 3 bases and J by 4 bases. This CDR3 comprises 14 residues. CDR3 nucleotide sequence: TGCAGCGTTGACTACAGGGGGCCTTACAATGAGCAGTTCTTC. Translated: CSVDYRGPYNEQFF.

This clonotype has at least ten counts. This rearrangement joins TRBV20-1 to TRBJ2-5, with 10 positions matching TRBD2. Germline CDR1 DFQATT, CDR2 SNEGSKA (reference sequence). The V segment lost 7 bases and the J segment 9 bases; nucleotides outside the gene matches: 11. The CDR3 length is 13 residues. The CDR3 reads CSVGTSEDWAQYF. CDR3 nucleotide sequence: TGCAGTGTAGGGACTAGCGAGGACTGGGCCCAGTACTTC.

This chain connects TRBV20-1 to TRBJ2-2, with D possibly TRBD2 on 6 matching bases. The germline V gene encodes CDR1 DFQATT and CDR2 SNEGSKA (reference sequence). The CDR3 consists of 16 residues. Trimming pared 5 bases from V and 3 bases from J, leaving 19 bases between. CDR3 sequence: CSALPRLVWHTGELFF. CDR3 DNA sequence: TGCAGTGCTCTCCCCCGACTAGTATGGCACACCGGGGAGCTGTTTTTT.

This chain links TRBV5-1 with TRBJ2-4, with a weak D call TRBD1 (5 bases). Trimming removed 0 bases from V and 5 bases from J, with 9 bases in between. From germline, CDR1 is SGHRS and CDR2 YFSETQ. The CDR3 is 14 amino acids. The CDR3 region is CASSLDGRENIQYF. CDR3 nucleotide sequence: TGCGCCAGCAGCTTGGATGGCAGGGAAAACATTCAGTACTTC. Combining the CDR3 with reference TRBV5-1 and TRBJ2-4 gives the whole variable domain KAGVTQTPRYLIKTRGQQVTLSCSPISGHRSVSWYQQTPGQGLQFLFEYFSETQRNKGNFPGRFSGRQFSNSRSEMNVSTLELGDSALYLCASSLDGRENIQYFGAGTRLSVL.

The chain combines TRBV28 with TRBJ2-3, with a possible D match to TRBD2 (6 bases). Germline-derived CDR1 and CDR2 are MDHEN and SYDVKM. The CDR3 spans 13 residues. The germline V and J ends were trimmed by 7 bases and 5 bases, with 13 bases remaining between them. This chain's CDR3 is CASTRGGGDTQYF. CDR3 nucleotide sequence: TGTGCCAGCACGCGGGGTGGTGGAGATACGCAGTATTTT.